The 20 T cell receptor beta chains below were found in one sample sequenced in a study of T and B cells in COVID-19 patients. Multiplex PCR with BIOMED2 TRB-A/B primer pools amplified TRB rearrangements. TCRdb processed the multiplex PCR reads anew with MiXCR; each CDR3 protein has one entry. The repertoire holds several thousand distinct CDR3 sequences, with roughly a quarter as singletons. Each TRB amplification used about 250-550 ng of genomic DNA from blood. The sample comprised blood. The receptors stem from a human donor with active COVID-19. The donor label of this sample is uncertain.

This clonotype occurred a few times. The chain is built from TRBV30 and TRBJ1-1; TRBD1 aligns across 9 bases. CDR1 is GTSNPN, CDR2 SVGIG, per germline (reference sequence). This CDR3 contains 13 residues. V was clipped by 3 bases and J by 6 bases; unmatched bases: 5. The CDR3 bases are TGTGCCTGGAGGGACAGGGGCGGCGCTGAAGCTTTCTTT. Residues: CAWRDRGGAEAFF.

Only a few counts were recorded for this clonotype. The chain links TRBV18 to TRBJ1-1; D is undetermined. This CDR3 is 16 amino acids long. CDR1 is KGHSH, CDR2 LQKENI, per germline. Trimming left V 1 base short and J 4 bases short, with 16 bases between. CDR3 amino acids: CASSPQAGLARTEAFF. As DNA, the CDR3 is TGTGCCAGCTCACCACAAGCGGGTTTAGCTCGCACTGAAGCTTTCTTT.

J is TRBJ1-5 and V is TRBV30; TRBD1 aligns across 8 bases. V gave up 0 bases and J gave up 6 bases; unmatched junction bases: 1. The CDR3 sequence is 13 residues long. Germline CDR1 GTSNPN, CDR2 SVGIG (reference sequence). This chain's CDR3 is CAWSVTGGQPQHF. The CDR3, as DNA: TGTGCCTGGAGTGTCACAGGGGGTCAGCCCCAGCATTTT.

The chain carries TRBV11-1 and TRBJ2-7; D not certain. This CDR3 has 14 amino acids. Trimming took 3 bases from V and 3 from J, leaving 12 bases between them. Germline V gives CDR1 SGHAT, CDR2 FQDESV (reference sequence). The DNA of the CDR3 is TGTGCCAGCAGCTTGTTGCTCTGGGGCTACGAGCAGTACTTC. It translates to CASSLLLWGYEQYF.

Points on this clonotype: Since a much larger clone is just one base distant, this may be a read error. The J gene is TRBJ2-3, the V gene TRBV6-2 or TRBV6-3; 10 positions agree with TRBD1. This CDR3 spans 14 amino acids. Germline CDR1 MNHEY, CDR2 SVGEGT. The CDR3 coding sequence is TGTGCCAGCAGTAGACAGGGGGCAACAGATACGCAGAATTTT. Translation gives CASSRQGATDTQNF.

This clonotype has only a few counts. The rearrangement joins TRBV27 to TRBJ1-3; 8 bases are a match to TRBD1. The CDR3 is 20 residues long. CDR1 MNHEY and CDR2 SMNVEV come from the germline V gene (reference sequence). Trimming removed 5 bases from V and 0 bases from J; junction bases left unmatched: 18. CDR3 sequence: CASSPTGQGLLLTSGNTIYF. Written as DNA, the CDR3 is TGTGCCAGCAGTCCTACCGGACAGGGACTCTTATTAACCTCTGGAAACACCATATATTTT.

Sample share makes this clonotype medium-sized. This rearrangement joins TRBV18 to TRBJ2-1; D uncertain. Germline CDR1 KGHSH, CDR2 LQKENI. The CDR3 has 12 amino acids. The V gene lost 2 bases and the J gene lost 15 bases, with 14 bases spanning the gap. The CDR3 DNA reads TGTGCCAGCTCACCAAGTTCACGGGCTGTGTTCTTC. Amino acids: CASSPSSRAVFF.

This clonotype is judged medium-sized (0.01 to 0.1%). The chain employs TRBV29-1 and TRBJ2-7; D unclear. Germline V CDR1 and CDR2: SQVTM, ANQGSEA. The V end was cut by 4 bases, the J end by 0 bases, with 16 bases between. The CDR3 sequence is 15 residues long. The CDR3 sequence: CSVGTVFGSSYEQYF. CDR3 DNA: TGCAGCGTTGGGACGGTTTTTGGATCCTCCTACGAGCAGTACTTC.

Only one count was recorded for this clonotype. The chain is built from TRBV6-2 or TRBV6-3 and TRBJ1-6, with 11 nucleotides matching TRBD1. CDR1 and CDR2 from the germline V gene are MNHEY and SVGEGT. CDR3 length: 17 amino acids. V dropped 2 bases and J dropped 8; count of bases not matched to a gene: 8. The CDR3 sequence is CASSYGTGGTIYSPLHF. The CDR3 DNA follows: TGTGCCAGCAGTTACGGGACAGGGGGTACGATTTATTCACCCCTCCACTTT.

V usage is TRBV12-3 or TRBV12-4 and J usage is TRBJ1-3; the match to TRBD1 covers 7 bases. V lost 2 bases to trimming and J lost 7 bases; unmatched junction nucleotides: 11. The CDR3 extends over 16 amino acids. The CDR3 DNA reads TGTGCCAGCAGTTTACCGGGACAGCTACAAAGTAACACCATATATTTT. It translates to CASSLPGQLQSNTIYF.

Within the sample, this clonotype is medium-sized. This sequence joins TRBV19 and TRBJ2-6; D unclear. Germline CDR1 reads LNHDA; CDR2 reads SQIVND (reference sequence). V was shortened by 8 bases and J by 0 bases, with 8 bases between the two germline ends. This CDR3 has 14 residues. The DNA of the CDR3 is TGTGCCAGTGGAGAGAGCTCTGGGGCCAACGTCCTGACTTTC. Its translation: CASGESSGANVLTF.

For this clonotype: This may stem from a read error, because a much larger clone lies one nucleotide away. This chain joins TRBV7-9 and TRBJ2-1, with D maybe TRBD1 (5 bases). Germline CDR1 is SEHNR and CDR2 is FQNEAQ (reference sequence). The CDR3 is 15 residues long. The CDR3 protein is CTSSPRQKAYNEQFF. For the CDR3, the DNA is TGTACCAGCAGCCCTCGACAGAAGGCCTACAATGAGCAGTTCTTC.

In its sample, this clonotype was seen a few times. V gene TRBV12-3 or TRBV12-4 combines with J gene TRBJ2-7, with D uncertain. The V end lost 3 bases, the J end lost 3 bases, and 12 bases lay between the germline ends. The CDR3 covers 14 residues. DNA for the CDR3: TGTGCCAGCAGTTTCCCCCCCTCCGACTACGAGCAGTACTTC. This codes for CASSFPPSDYEQYF.

The V gene is TRBV9, the J gene TRBJ1-5; D remains unclear. Germline lookup yields CDR1 SGDLS and CDR2 YYNGEE. The CDR3 contains 14 residues. V was trimmed by 7 bases and J by 1 base, leaving 12 bases between them. The CDR3 loop reads CASSKSGSNQPQHF. The CDR3 DNA reads TGTGCCAGCTCGAAAAGCGGGAGCAATCAGCCCCAGCATTTT.

This clonotype was seen more than once but under ten times. The chain combines TRBV6-5 with TRBJ2-7; 11 bases map to TRBD1. In germline, CDR1 is MNHEY, CDR2 SVGAGI. This CDR3 spans 15 amino acids. V dropped 5 bases and J dropped 1; count of bases not matched to a gene: 4. In nucleotides, the CDR3 is TGTGCCAGCAGTGCCCGGGACAGGGGGTCCTACGAGCAGTACTTC. This encodes CASSARDRGSYEQYF.

Details on this clonotype: The junction and the germline gene differ at one end; a read error may be behind it. The chain combines TRBV11-3 with TRBJ2-4; 9 nucleotides agree with TRBD1. The CDR3 is 14 residues long. Germline lookup yields CDR1 SGHNT and CDR2 YENEEA. Written as DNA, the CDR3 is TGTGCCAGCAGCTTAGCGCTAATGGGACAGGGTTTCAACTTC. It specifies CASSLALMGQGFNF.

By sample fraction, this clonotype is medium-sized. The rearrangement links TRBV19 to TRBJ2-7; 9 bases fit TRBD1. The V and J ends lost 4 bases and 6 bases, in that order; junction bases with no gene match: 7. The length of the CDR3 is 14 residues. Germline loops: CDR1 LNHDA, CDR2 SQIVND (reference sequence). Here the CDR3 DNA reads TGTGCCAGTAGTAACAGGGGGCAGTCCCTCGAGCAGTACTTC. Translating it yields CASSNRGQSLEQYF.

This clonotype is labeled medium-sized. The gene calls are TRBV27 and TRBJ2-1, with D tentatively TRBD1 (6 bases). The CDR3 runs to 13 residues. V was pared by 4 bases and J by 12 bases, with 16 bases between. Germline CDR1 and CDR2: MNHEY and SMNVEV (reference sequence). The CDR3 loop is CASSSYTGLGQFF. CDR3 DNA sequence: TGTGCCAGCAGTTCATACACAGGGTTGGGGCAGTTCTTC.

The rearrangement links TRBV5-1 to TRBJ2-7, with TRBD2 identical over 9 bases. Trimming took 0 bases from V and 0 from J; bases not matched to a gene: 7. The CDR3 extends over 17 amino acids. Germline lookup yields CDR1 SGHRS and CDR2 YFSETQ. CDR3 coding DNA: TGCGCCAGCAGCTTGGCCCCGGCGGGAGGGAGCTCCTACGAGCAGTACTTC. This sequence encodes CASSLAPAGGSSYEQYF.

This clonotype was seen a handful of times. The gene calls are TRBV6-5 and TRBJ2-7; either TRBD1 or TRBD2 may supply D (5 bases each). The CDR3 loop spans 16 amino acids. Trimming removed 7 bases at V and 2 bases at J, with 21 bases between. Germline V gives CDR1 MNHEY, CDR2 SVGAGI. The CDR3 region is CASKGFLGDAAYEQYF. CDR3 sequence (DNA): TGTGCCAGCAAGGGGTTCCTAGGGGACGCCGCCTACGAGCAGTACTTC.